This is a list of T cell receptor beta chains from one sample in a study of OX40 agonist ivuxolimab in advanced cancers. The method was immunoSEQ multiplex PCR; TCRdb's version includes in-frame clones alone and lacks a portion of them. The data contain around 32,000 clones, roughly nine tenths of them seen just once; the ten biggest clones take up about 26%. The sample here was CD4+ or CD8+ T cells sorted from blood, taken in a trial of the OX40 agonist ivuxolimab. Every receptor here comes from an adult with an advanced solid tumor such as melanoma, head and neck, liver or kidney cancer. Each CDR3 is given with its conserved first and last residue. A D gene is named only where the DNA matches it firmly. Where a row states a size, it is once, few, many or the class of an expanded clone; other rows omit it.

.	TRBJ1-4	.	TRBV29-1	CSVEDELDSWSGSEKLFF	TGCAGCGTTGAAGATGAACTCGACAGCTGGTCTGGAAGCGAAAAACTGTTTTTT
.	TRBJ2-1	.	TRBV5-6	CASSQMGLTADEQFF	TGTGCCAGCAGCCAGATGGGCCTCACCGCGGATGAGCAGTTCTTC
.	TRBJ2-1	.	TRBV13	CASSLRGIYNEQFF	TGTGCCAGCAGCCTAAGGGGAATCTACAATGAGCAGTTCTTC
.	TRBJ2-1	.	TRBV29-1	CSVDLGNEQFF	TGCAGCGTTGATCTGGGTAATGAGCAGTTCTTC
.	TRBJ2-1	TRBD2	TRBV6-1	CASSDPGLAGVYEQFF	TGTGCCAGCAGTGACCCGGGACTAGCGGGAGTCTATGAGCAGTTCTTC
.	TRBJ2-1	TRBD1	TRBV7-8	CASSGTGGSYNEQFF	TGTGCCAGCAGCGGGACAGGGGGCTCCTACAATGAGCAGTTCTTC
once	TRBJ2-7	.	TRBV28	CASSWGDSSYEQYF	TGTGCCAGCAGTTGGGGGGACAGTTCCTACGAGCAGTACTTC
.	TRBJ1-4	TRBD1	TRBV28	CASSLSSTGTGGEGPNEKLFF	TGTGCCAGCAGTCTATCCTCCACCGGGACAGGGGGCGAGGGCCCTAATGAAAAACTGTTTTTT
.	TRBJ2-3	.	TRBV9	CASSSSDTQYF	TGTGCCAGCAGCTCCTCAGATACGCAGTATTTT
.	TRBJ1-2	.	TRBV7-9	CASSLQGVANYGYTF	TGTGCCAGCAGCTTACAGGGAGTAGCTAACTATGGCTACACCTTC
.	TRBJ2-3	.	TRBV18	CASSPGLTISTDTQYF	TGTGCCAGCTCACCAGGTCTAACCATCAGCACAGATACGCAGTATTTT
.	TRBJ2-7	.	TRBV25-1	CASSVLLPHEQYF	TGTGCCAGCAGTGTCCTATTGCCCCACGAGCAGTACTTC
.	TRBJ2-7	TRBD2	TRBV28	CASSLRTSGTYEQYF	TGTGCCAGCAGTCTACGGACTAGCGGTACCTACGAGCAGTACTTC